The 13 T cell receptor beta chains below all came from one sample that was sequenced in a study of cytomegalovirus exposure and HLA in healthy donors. This PCR relied on a set of 60 Vbeta primers and 13 Jbeta primers. The repertoire was sequenced with immunoSEQ multiplex PCR; TCRdb's copy has only in-frame clones and lacks some. The profile covers 150,000 to 250,000 clones, with approximately 85% appearing a single time and about 2% taken by the ten largest. Material for sequencing was PBMCs. These receptors originate from a woman aged 50 to 60 in good health and CMV-seronegative.

The rearrangement links TRBV10-3 to TRBJ2-7; 10 nucleotides match TRBD2. Germline V lookup: CDR1 ENHRY, CDR2 SYGVKD. This CDR3 has 13 residues. Losses at the gene ends were 10 bases for V and 4 bases for J; bases not matched to a gene: 7. The CDR3 protein is CATEREGRYEQYF. The DNA for the CDR3 is TGTGCCACAGAGCGGGAGGGCCGATACGAGCAGTACTTC.

The chain joins TRBV6-6 to TRBJ1-2; no reliable D call. Germline CDR1 MNHNY, CDR2 SVGAGI (reference sequence). The CDR3 has 14 amino acids. V lost 6 bases, J lost 0 bases, and 11 bases lay in between. The CDR3 DNA reads as TGTGCCAGCAGATCCGACGGGACTAACTATGGCTACACCTTC. This gives the protein CASRSDGTNYGYTF.

CDR3 region: CASSERAPRQSLSLKSGANVLTF. The CDR3 bases are TGTGCCAGCAGTGAAAGGGCCCCGAGACAGAGTCTAAGCCTAAAGTCTGGGGCCAACGTCCTGACTTTC. This rearrangement joins TRBV2 to TRBJ2-6, with D possibly TRBD1 on 5 matching bases. The V end was cut by 2 bases, the J end by 1 base, with 30 bases between. CDR3 size: 23 residues. CDR1 SNHLY and CDR2 FYNNEI come from the germline V gene.

J is TRBJ1-4 and V is TRBV19, with TRBD1 identical over 8 bases. From germline, CDR1 is LNHDA and CDR2 SQIVND (reference sequence). V lost 6 bases, J lost 8 bases, and 8 bases stayed unmatched. The CDR3 is 14 amino acids. CDR3 protein: CASRTTGGAEKLFF. CDR3 DNA: TGTGCCAGTAGAACAACAGGGGGTGCCGAAAAACTGTTTTTT.

The chain recombines TRBV19 with TRBJ2-1; the match to TRBD1 covers 8 bases. This CDR3 has 15 residues. The J segment lost 3 bases and the V segment lost 5 bases, leaving 6 bases of the junction unmatched. In germline, CDR1 is LNHDA, CDR2 SQIVND (reference sequence). The chain's CDR3 is CASSPGTGFYNEQFF. DNA for the CDR3: TGTGCCAGTAGTCCCGGGACAGGCTTCTACAATGAGCAGTTCTTC.

V gene TRBV19 combines with J gene TRBJ1-5; D remains unclear. V lost 7 bases, J lost 7 bases, and 23 bases lay in between. CDR1 LNHDA and CDR2 SQIVND come from the germline V gene (reference sequence). CDR3 length: 16 residues. The CDR3 sequence: CASKPLSGSLGQPQHF. CDR3 in DNA: TGTGCCAGTAAACCCTTGTCGGGGTCCCTCGGGCAGCCCCAGCATTTT.

CDR3 sequence (DNA): TGTGCCAGCAGTCCGCGACAGGAGCCAAACTATGGCTACACCTTC. It is translated as CASSPRQEPNYGYTF. V and J are TRBV6-5 and TRBJ1-2; D may be TRBD1 (6 bases). The CDR3 spans 15 residues. V was cut by 5 bases and J by 2 bases, with 15 bases left in between. Germline CDR1 is MNHEY and CDR2 is SVGAGI.

The chain carries TRBV20-1 and TRBJ1-1, with no clear D. The V and J ends lost 3 bases and 8 bases respectively, with 10 bases between them. CDR1 is DFQATT and CDR2 is SNEGSKA in the germline V gene (reference sequence). The CDR3 runs to 11 residues. The CDR3, as DNA: TGCAGTGCTAGTGGAGGGATCGAAGCTTTCTTT. It yields the protein CSASGGIEAFF.

The chain has TRBV4-3 and TRBJ2-1, with 11 bases fitting TRBD1. Germline lookup yields CDR1 LGHNA and CDR2 YSLEER. CDR3 length: 15 amino acids. Germline trimming cut 0 bases from V and 8 bases from J; bases unmatched to any gene: 3. CDR3 DNA: TGCGCCAGCAGCCAAGAGGACAGGGGGCGCCATGAGCAGTTCTTC. Translated, it gives CASSQEDRGRHEQFF.

The chain couples TRBV28 to TRBJ2-4, with unresolved D. This CDR3 contains 14 residues. Germline loops: CDR1 MDHEN, CDR2 SYDVKM. V lost 6 bases and J lost 0, with 9 bases in between. The CDR3 DNA follows: TGTGCCAGCAGGCCCGGGTTAGCCAAAAACATTCAGTACTTC. It encodes CASRPGLAKNIQYF.

The chain employs TRBV5-1 and TRBJ1-3; TRBD1 matches 10 bases. Germline CDR1 and CDR2: SGHRS and YFSETQ. This CDR3 is 16 amino acids long. V lost 0 bases, J lost 2 bases, and 2 bases stayed unmatched. CDR3 region: CASSLGTGGAGNTIYF. CDR3 DNA: TGCGCCAGCAGCTTGGGGACAGGGGGAGCTGGAAACACCATATATTTT.

V is TRBV28 and J is TRBJ2-3; D remains ambiguous. CDR1 and CDR2 (germline): MDHEN, SYDVKM. The CDR3 is 12 amino acids. V was cut by 7 bases and J by 4 bases, with 9 bases left in between. CDR3 nucleotide sequence: TGTGCCAGCAACAGCAGCCCAGATACGCAGTATTTT. This translates into CASNSSPDTQYF.

The genes are TRBV18 and TRBJ1-4, with D possibly being TRBD1 (5 bases). The CDR3 runs 15 residues. The germline V gene encodes CDR1 KGHSH and CDR2 LQKENI. The V gene lost 3 bases and the J gene lost 8 bases, with 16 bases spanning the gap. This CDR3 reads CASSPRQNLREKLFF. The CDR3 DNA is TGTGCCAGCTCACCCAGACAGAACTTGAGGGAAAAACTGTTTTTT.